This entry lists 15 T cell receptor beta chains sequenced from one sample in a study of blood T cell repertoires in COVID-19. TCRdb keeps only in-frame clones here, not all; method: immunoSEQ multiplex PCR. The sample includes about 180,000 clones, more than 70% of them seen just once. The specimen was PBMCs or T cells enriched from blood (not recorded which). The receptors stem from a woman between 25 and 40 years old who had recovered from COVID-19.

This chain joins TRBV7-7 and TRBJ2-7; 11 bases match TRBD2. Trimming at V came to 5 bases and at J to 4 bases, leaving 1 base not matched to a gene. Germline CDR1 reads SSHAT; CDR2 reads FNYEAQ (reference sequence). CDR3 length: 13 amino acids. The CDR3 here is CASSRTSGYEQYF. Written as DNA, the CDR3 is TGTGCCAGCAGCCGGACTAGCGGGTACGAGCAGTACTTC.

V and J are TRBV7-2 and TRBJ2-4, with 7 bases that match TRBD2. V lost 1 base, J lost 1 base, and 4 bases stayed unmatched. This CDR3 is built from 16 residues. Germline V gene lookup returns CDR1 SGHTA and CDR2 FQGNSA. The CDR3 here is CASSLVGREAKNIQYF. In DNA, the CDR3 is TGTGCCAGCAGCTTAGTTGGGCGGGAGGCCAAAAACATTCAGTACTTC.

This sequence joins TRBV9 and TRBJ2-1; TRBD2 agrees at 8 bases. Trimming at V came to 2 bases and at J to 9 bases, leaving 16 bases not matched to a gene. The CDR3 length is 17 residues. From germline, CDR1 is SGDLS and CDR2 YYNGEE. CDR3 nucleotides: TGTGCCAGCAGCGTTCCCCCGGACGACCGGGAGGGGAGTGAGCAGTTCTTC. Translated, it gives CASSVPPDDREGSEQFF.

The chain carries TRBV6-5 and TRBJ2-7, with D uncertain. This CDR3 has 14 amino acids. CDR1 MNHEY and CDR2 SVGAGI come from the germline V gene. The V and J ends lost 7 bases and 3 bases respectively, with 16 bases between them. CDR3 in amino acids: CASTSRGSSYEQYF. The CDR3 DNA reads TGTGCCAGCACTTCCCGTGGTAGCAGCTACGAGCAGTACTTC.

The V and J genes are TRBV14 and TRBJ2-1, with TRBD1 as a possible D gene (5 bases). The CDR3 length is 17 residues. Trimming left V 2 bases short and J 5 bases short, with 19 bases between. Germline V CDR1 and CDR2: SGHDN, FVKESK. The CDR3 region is CASSQRPRRVIHNEQFF. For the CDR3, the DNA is TGTGCCAGCAGCCAACGCCCCCGCAGGGTGATCCACAATGAGCAGTTCTTC.

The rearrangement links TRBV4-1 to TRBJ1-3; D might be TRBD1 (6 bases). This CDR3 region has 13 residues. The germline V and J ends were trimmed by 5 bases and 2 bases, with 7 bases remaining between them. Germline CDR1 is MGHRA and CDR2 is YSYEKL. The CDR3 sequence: CASSTGTGNTIYF. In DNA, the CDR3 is TGCGCCAGCAGCACAGGGACTGGAAACACCATATATTTT.

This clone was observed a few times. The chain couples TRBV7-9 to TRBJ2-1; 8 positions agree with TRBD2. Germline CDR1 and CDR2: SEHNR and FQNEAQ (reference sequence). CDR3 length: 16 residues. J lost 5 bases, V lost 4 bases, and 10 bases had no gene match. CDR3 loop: CASSSAGAGVNNEQFF. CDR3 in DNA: TGTGCCAGCAGCTCGGCAGGAGCGGGAGTGAACAATGAGCAGTTCTTC.

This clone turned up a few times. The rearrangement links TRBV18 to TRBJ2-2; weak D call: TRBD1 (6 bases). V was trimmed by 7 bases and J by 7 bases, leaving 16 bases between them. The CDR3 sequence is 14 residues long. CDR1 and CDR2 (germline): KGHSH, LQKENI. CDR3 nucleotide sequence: TGTGCCAGCTTACATTTACAGGGACGCGGGGAGCTGTTTTTT. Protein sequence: CASLHLQGRGELFF. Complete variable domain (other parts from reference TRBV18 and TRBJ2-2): NAGVMQNPRHLVRRRGQEARLRCSPMKGHSHVYWYRQLPEEGLKFMVYLQKENIIDESGMPKERFSAEFPKEGPSILRIQQVVRGDSAAYFCASLHLQGRGELFFGEGSRLTVL.

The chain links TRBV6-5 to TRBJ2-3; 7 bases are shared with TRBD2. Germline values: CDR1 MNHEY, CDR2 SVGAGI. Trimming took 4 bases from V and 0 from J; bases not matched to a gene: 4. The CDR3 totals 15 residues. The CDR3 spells CASSSSAGSTDTQYF. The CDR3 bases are TGTGCCAGCAGTTCCTCAGCGGGAAGCACAGATACGCAGTATTTT.

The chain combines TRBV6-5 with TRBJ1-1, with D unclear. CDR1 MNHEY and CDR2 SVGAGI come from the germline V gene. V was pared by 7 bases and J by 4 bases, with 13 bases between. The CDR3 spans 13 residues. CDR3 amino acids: CASKTRTGTEAFF. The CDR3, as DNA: TGTGCCAGCAAAACTAGAACCGGCACTGAAGCTTTCTTT.

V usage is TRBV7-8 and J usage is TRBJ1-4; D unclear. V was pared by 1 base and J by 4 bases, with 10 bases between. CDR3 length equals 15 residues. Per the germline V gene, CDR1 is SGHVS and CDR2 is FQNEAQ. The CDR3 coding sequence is TGTGCCAGCAGCTTAGAGGCAGGCGATAATGAAAAACTGTTTTTT. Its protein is CASSLEAGDNEKLFF.

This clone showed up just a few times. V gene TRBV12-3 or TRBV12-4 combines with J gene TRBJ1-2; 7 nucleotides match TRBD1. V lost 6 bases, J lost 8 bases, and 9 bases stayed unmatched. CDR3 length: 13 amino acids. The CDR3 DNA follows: TGTGCCAGCAGAACAGAACAGGGGAGCGGCTACACCTTC. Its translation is CASRTEQGSGYTF.

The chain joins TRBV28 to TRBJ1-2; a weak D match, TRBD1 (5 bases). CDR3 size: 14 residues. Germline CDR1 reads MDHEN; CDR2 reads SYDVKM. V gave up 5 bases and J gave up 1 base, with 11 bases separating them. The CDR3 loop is CASSPYRSNYGYTF. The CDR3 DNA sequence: TGTGCCAGCAGTCCCTACAGGAGTAACTATGGCTACACCTTC.

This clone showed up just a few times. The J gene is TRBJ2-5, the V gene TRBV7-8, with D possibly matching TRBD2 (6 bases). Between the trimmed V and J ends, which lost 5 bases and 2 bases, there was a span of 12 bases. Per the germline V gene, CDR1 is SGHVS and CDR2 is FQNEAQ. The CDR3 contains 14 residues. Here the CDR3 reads CASSRGRGQETQYF. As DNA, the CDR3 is TGTGCCAGCAGCCGGGGACGGGGGCAAGAGACCCAGTACTTC.

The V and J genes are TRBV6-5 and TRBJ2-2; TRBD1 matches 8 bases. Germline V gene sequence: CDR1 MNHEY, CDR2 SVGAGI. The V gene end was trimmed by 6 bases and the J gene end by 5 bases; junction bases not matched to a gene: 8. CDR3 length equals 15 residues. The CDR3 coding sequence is TGTGCCAGCAGCAATGACAGGGGAAGGACCGGGGAGCTGTTTTTT. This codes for CASSNDRGRTGELFF.